The clone carrying this T cell receptor (beta chain) was seen only a few times. Antigen unknown. This CDR3 has 14 amino acids. V shed 6 bases, J shed 0 bases, and the junction held 2 bases outside the gene matches. From germline, CDR1 is SEHNR and CDR2 FQNEAQ (reference sequence). 5'RACE template switching produced TCR cDNA carrying a universal primer site and UMIs. Each CDR3 protein is one row after TCRdb ran MiXCR on the 5' RACE reads. The data hold a few hundred thousand distinct CDR3 sequences, with around 4.9% observed a single time. This record belongs to a study of T cells after yellow fever vaccination. Whole-study context: Preparation of the low-cell-number fractions used SMART-Seq v4 Ultra Low Input. General study points: Most clones from primary vaccination resurfaced after the booster (under 97% CD4, 88% CD8). Peaking faster, on day 5 versus 15, the secondary response was nonetheless weaker.

The receptor was isolated from a young man who received the YFV17D yellow fever vaccine. The source was CD4+ T cells sorted from PBMCs, collected on the day of the yellow fever booster vaccination. V and J are TRBV7-9 and TRBJ1-2; 9 bases are a match to TRBD1. CDR3: CASRRQGANYGYTF. The CDR3 DNA follows: TGTGCCAGCAGACGACAGGGGGCTAACTATGGCTACACCTTC.